Below, 6 T cell receptor beta chains from the same sample are listed, as sequenced in a study of cytotoxic CD8 clonotypes in ibrutinib-treated CLL. Repertoires were generated with immunoSEQ multiplex PCR, while TCRdb's copy carries only in-frame clones and drops some. The sample gives 110,000 to 150,000 clones, 70% to 80% of which show up once; 5% to 5.5% is in the top ten. Sample: PBMCs, taken after 24 months of ibrutinib treatment. Receptors were obtained from a human donor with chronic lymphocytic leukemia.

This clone has just a few counts. The V and J genes are TRBV7-3 and TRBJ2-7, with D hard to call. The germline CDR1 and CDR2 sequences are SGHTA and FQGTGA. V dropped 5 bases and J dropped 7 bases, with 15 bases sitting between them. CDR3 length: 13 amino acids. CDR3 DNA sequence: TGTGCCAGCAGCCCCGGGCCGGGTAGAGAGCAGTACTTC. Translated: CASSPGPGREQYF.

To note about this clone: Other DNA variants within this sample encode the same CDR3. V gene TRBV10-3 combines with J gene TRBJ2-3, with D tentatively TRBD1 (6 bases). The germline V gene encodes CDR1 ENHRY and CDR2 SYGVKD. Between the trimmed V and J ends, which lost 6 bases and 2 bases, there was a span of 9 bases. The CDR3 contains 13 residues. CDR3 in DNA: TGTGCCATCAGGGGGGCTGTCACAGATACGCAGTATTTT. Translation gives CAIRGAVTDTQYF.

The chain couples TRBV9 to TRBJ1-5, with 7 bases that match TRBD1. Germline lookup yields CDR1 SGDLS and CDR2 YYNGEE. The CDR3 covers 15 residues. Trimming at V came to 7 bases and at J to 4 bases, leaving 11 bases not matched to a gene. The CDR3 region is CASSRGLAPNQPQHF. The CDR3 coding sequence is TGTGCCAGCTCTAGGGGGCTCGCCCCGAATCAGCCCCAGCATTTT.

This chain uses TRBV11-3 with TRBJ2-3; 9 bases line up with TRBD2. Trimming at V came to 3 bases and at J to 1 base, leaving 14 bases not matched to a gene. CDR1 SGHNT and CDR2 YENEEA come from the germline V gene. The CDR3 contains 19 residues. The DNA of the CDR3 is TGTGCCAGCAGCTTTTTTTCTGCGGGGGGGCCCCTGCGCACAGATACGCAGTATTTT. Translation: CASSFFSAGGPLRTDTQYF. Using reference TRBV11-3 and TRBJ2-3 for the parts outside the CDR3, the full variable domain is EAGVVQSPRYKIIEKKQPVAFWCNPISGHNTLYWYLQNLGQGPELLIRYENEEAVDDSQLPKDRFSAERLKGVDSTLKIQPAELGDSAVYLCASSFFSAGGPLRTDTQYFGPGTRLTVL.

The rearrangement links TRBV18 to TRBJ1-4; TRBD1 agrees at 9 bases. Per germline, CDR1 KGHSH and CDR2 LQKENI. Trimming removed 2 bases from V and 8 bases from J; junction bases left unmatched: 0. The CDR3 covers 13 residues. The CDR3 DNA reads as TGTGCCAGCTCACCAGGGACAGGGGAAAAACTGTTTTTT. It yields the protein CASSPGTGEKLFF.

The chain is built from TRBV13 and TRBJ2-7, with TRBD1 matching over 10 bases. CDR1 PRHDT and CDR2 FYEKMQ come from the germline V gene (reference sequence). The CDR3 runs 16 residues. V lost 5 bases, J lost 6 bases, and 13 bases stayed unmatched. The CDR3 DNA is TGTGCCAGCAGCCTCCGACAGGGGGCGAGGGGGGCCGAGCAGTACTTC. Encoded protein: CASSLRQGARGAEQYF.